The clone carrying this T cell receptor beta chain was observed at least ten times. The data belong to a study of neurological immune-mediated disorders. Via MiXCR, TCRdb re-called the 5' RACE reads, giving one row per CDR3 protein. The sample lists 70,000 to 95,000 distinct CDR3 sequences, around 14% occurring once. There are 13 residues in the CDR3. Trimming stripped 5 bases from V and 1 base from J, with 11 bases between. Germline V lookup: CDR1 SQVTM, CDR2 ANQGSEA. This receptor was taken from a woman aged 45-65 years in good health. The J gene is TRBJ1-1, the V gene TRBV29-1; D gene ambiguous. Specimen: PBMCs. CDR3: CSVRIESNTEAFF. As DNA, the CDR3 is TGCAGCGTTCGGATTGAGTCGAACACTGAAGCTTTCTTT.